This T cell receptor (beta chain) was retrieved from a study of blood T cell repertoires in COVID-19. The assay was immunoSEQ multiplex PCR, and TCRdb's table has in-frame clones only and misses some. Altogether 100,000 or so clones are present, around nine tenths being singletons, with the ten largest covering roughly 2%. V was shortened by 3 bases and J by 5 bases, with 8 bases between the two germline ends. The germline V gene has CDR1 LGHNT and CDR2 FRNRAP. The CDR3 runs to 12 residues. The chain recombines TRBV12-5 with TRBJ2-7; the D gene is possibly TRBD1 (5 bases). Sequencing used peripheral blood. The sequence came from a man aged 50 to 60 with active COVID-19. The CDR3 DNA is TGTGCTAGTGGTTTAGGACAAAACGAGCAGTACTTC. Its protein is CASGLGQNEQYF.